The 31 T cell receptor beta chains below all came from one sample that was sequenced in a study of read filtering for tumor transcriptome and immune sequencing. This library used 300 to 450 ng RNA and molecular barcoded adaptors spanning alpha/delta and beta/gamma chains. TCRdb independently ran MiXCR on the reads; one entry per CDR3 protein. The data contain around 140,000 distinct CDR3 sequences, over 10% of them singletons. Sequencing input: a population of CD138-negative cells sorted from bone marrow. The source of these receptors is a donor at least 40 years old with multiple myeloma.

This clonotype was seen a handful of times. A much larger clone is a single base away; this may be a read error. This chain connects TRBV20-1 to TRBJ2-5; 9 bases match TRBD2. Trimming cost V 1 base and J 9 bases; bases outside gene matches: 12. The CDR3 loop spans 15 amino acids. Germline CDR1 is DFQATT and CDR2 is SNEGSKA (reference sequence). The CDR3 loop reads CSARGLAGSREAQYF. The CDR3 coding sequence is TGCAGTGCTAGAGGGCTAGCGGGATCACGGGAGGCCCAGTACTTC.

The table lists this clonotype with many counts. V and J are TRBV3-1 and TRBJ2-4, with 7 bases that match TRBD1. The length of the CDR3 is 13 residues. V lost 1 base and J lost 9; bases outside the gene matches: 3. CDR1 and CDR2 from the germline V gene are LGHDT and YNNKEL (reference sequence). The CDR3 region has the DNA TGTGCCAGCAGCCAAGGACAGGGTTCCATTCAGTACTTC. Protein sequence: CASSQGQGSIQYF.

With regard to this clonotype: This likely stems from a read error, as it lies one base from a far larger clone. The chain combines TRBV7-8 with TRBJ2-4; D is tentatively TRBD1 or TRBD2 (5 bases each). The CDR3 loop spans 14 amino acids. Per germline, CDR1 SGHVS and CDR2 FQNEAQ. The CDR3 bases are TGTACCAGCAGCCCCCCCGGGACCCAAAACATTCAGTACTTC. Translated, it gives CTSSPPGTQNIQYF.

This clonotype was seen a handful of times. A much larger clonotype is one base distant, so this may be a read error. The chain has TRBV20-1 and TRBJ2-1, with 9 bases that match TRBD2. This CDR3 region has 14 residues. CDR1 is DFQATT and CDR2 is SNEGSKA in the germline V gene (reference sequence). The DNA of the CDR3 is TGCAGTGCTTGGCGGCGGGAGGGCCGAAATGAGCGGTTCTTC. The encoded protein is CSAWRREGRNERFF.

The chain employs TRBV20-1 and TRBJ2-1; TRBD2 matches 12 bases. This CDR3 region has 16 residues. CDR1 is DFQATT and CDR2 is SNEGSKA in the germline V gene (reference sequence). Trimming cost V 1 base and J 4 bases; bases outside gene matches: 5. The CDR3 loop is CSARALAGGAYNEQFF. CDR3 nucleotide sequence: TGCAGTGCTAGAGCCCTAGCGGGAGGGGCTTACAATGAGCAGTTCTTC.

This clonotype appeared a few times. A much larger clone lies one base from this, so it may be a read error. The rearrangement uses TRBV7-8 and TRBJ1-5; 7 nucleotides match TRBD1. CDR1 SGHVS and CDR2 FQNEAQ come from the germline V gene. With V trimmed by 4 bases and J by 9 bases, 6 bases remained unmatched. This CDR3 spans 13 amino acids. Here the CDR3 reads CASSSDRARPQHF. In DNA form, the CDR3 reads TGTGCCAGCAGCTCCGACAGGGCCCGGCCCCAGCATTTT.

This clonotype has a count of ten or more. The CDR3 here is CASSFFMGNYEQYF. In DNA, the CDR3 is TGTGCCAGCAGCTTTTTTATGGGGAATTACGAGCAGTACTTC. The V gene is TRBV5-4, the J gene TRBJ2-7; D not certain. This CDR3 spans 14 amino acids. The V gene's germline CDR1 is SGHNT and CDR2 YYREEE (reference sequence). V lost 2 bases, J lost 4 bases, and 13 bases lay in between. Together with reference TRBV5-4 and TRBJ2-7, the CDR3 gives the full variable domain: ETGVTQSPTHLIKTRGQQVTLRCSSQSGHNTVSWYQQALGQGPQFIFQYYREEENGRGNFPPRFSGLQFPNYSSELNVNALELDDSALYLCASSFFMGNYEQYFGPGTRLTVT.

This clonotype was picked up many times. The chain is built from TRBV3-1 and TRBJ1-6; D possibly corresponds to TRBD1 (5 bases). Germline CDR1 reads LGHDT; CDR2 reads YNNKEL (reference sequence). The CDR3 covers 17 residues. The V and J ends lost 4 bases and 5 bases respectively, with 18 bases between them. The CDR3 DNA reads TGTGCCAGCAGCCGAAGTAGGAGGGGAGACCATAATTCACCCCTCCACTTT. Its protein is CASSRSRRGDHNSPLHF.

In this sample, this clonotype turned up many times. The rearrangement joins TRBV20-1 to TRBJ2-1, with unresolved D. V shed 2 bases and J shed 0 bases, with 8 bases lying between them. Germline CDR1 is DFQATT and CDR2 is SNEGSKA (reference sequence). This CDR3 is 14 amino acids long. CDR3 region: CSARPDSSYNEQFF. CDR3 nucleotides: TGCAGTGCTAGACCCGATAGCTCCTACAATGAGCAGTTCTTC.

This clonotype was recorded at least ten times. V and J are TRBV19 and TRBJ1-1, with 7 positions matching TRBD1. Germline trimming cut 7 bases from V and 0 bases from J; bases unmatched to any gene: 5. CDR3 length: 14 residues. Germline CDR1 LNHDA, CDR2 SQIVND (reference sequence). Here the CDR3 reads CASTQGGMNTEAFF. DNA of the CDR3: TGTGCCAGTACCCAGGGGGGGATGAACACTGAAGCTTTCTTT.

This clonotype was observed a handful of times. This may stem from a read error, because a much larger clone lies one nucleotide away. The rearrangement uses TRBV6-5 and TRBJ1-1, with TRBD1 as a possible D gene (5 bases). In germline, CDR1 is MNHEY, CDR2 SVGAGI. This CDR3 comprises 12 residues. The CDR3 DNA reads TGTGCCAGCAGTTACTGGGGCACTGAAGCTTCCTTT. Translating it yields CASSYWGTEASF.

This clonotype has a count of ten or more. V gene TRBV7-9 combines with J gene TRBJ2-5; D remains ambiguous. V was trimmed by 4 bases and J by 5 bases, leaving 5 bases between them. Germline CDR1 is SEHNR and CDR2 is FQNEAQ (reference sequence). The CDR3 extends over 11 amino acids. The CDR3 is CASSSQETQYF. In DNA form, the CDR3 reads TGTGCCAGCAGCTCCCAGGAGACCCAGTACTTC.

This clonotype was seen many times. The V call is TRBV29-1, the J call TRBJ2-6; maybe TRBD2 (6 bases). Trimming took off 6 bases at V and 4 bases at J, with 13 bases between the two ends. Per germline, CDR1 SQVTM and CDR2 ANQGSEA. The CDR3 sequence is 14 residues long. CDR3 sequence: CSVSGGSGANVLTF. The CDR3 bases are TGCAGCGTATCCGGGGGAAGCGGGGCCAACGTCCTGACTTTC.

Ten or more counts support this clonotype. J is TRBJ2-4 and V is TRBV30; the match to TRBD1 covers 7 bases. In germline, CDR1 is GTSNPN, CDR2 SVGIG (reference sequence). The CDR3 is made up of 14 amino acids. Trimming at V came to 0 bases and at J to 6 bases, leaving 5 bases not matched to a gene. The CDR3 DNA follows: TGTGCCTGGAGTGTACCGGGACAGCGAAACATTCAGTACTTC. Its protein is CAWSVPGQRNIQYF.

This clonotype was found many times. The rearrangement links TRBV12-3 or TRBV12-4 to TRBJ1-1; 10 nucleotides match TRBD1. CDR3 length: 16 amino acids. The ends lost 6 bases at V and 6 bases at J; junction bases unmatched: 13. The CDR3: CASSDRGQSGKSEAFF. Written as DNA, the CDR3 is TGTGCCAGCAGCGACAGGGGGCAATCAGGTAAATCTGAAGCTTTCTTT.

This clonotype was counted at least ten times. CDR3 loop: CSAKDRNYGYTF. The CDR3 region has the DNA TGCAGCGCCAAGGACAGGAACTATGGCTACACCTTC. The chain recombines TRBV29-1 with TRBJ1-2, with TRBD1 matching over 7 bases. This CDR3 is built from 12 residues. Unmatched junction bases numbered 4, after V lost 7 bases and J lost 2 bases. Germline CDR1 and CDR2: SQVTM and ANQGSEA.

Ten or more counts support this clonotype. V gene TRBV6-1 combines with J gene TRBJ2-5; 10 nucleotides align to TRBD1. The germline CDR1 and CDR2 sequences are MNHNS and SASEGT. The CDR3 is 14 residues long. V shed 3 bases and J 5 bases; nucleotides not matched to a gene: 3. The CDR3 sequence: CASSETGGPETQYF. In DNA form, the CDR3 reads TGTGCCAGCAGTGAGACAGGGGGCCCTGAGACCCAGTACTTC.

The V call is TRBV12-3 or TRBV12-4, the J call TRBJ1-5; the D is unclear. The CDR3 runs to 15 residues. Deletions cut 2 bases from V and 3 bases from J, with 11 bases between. The CDR3 DNA reads TGTGCCAGCAGTTTACGGAGCGGCTACAATCAGCCCCAGCATTTT. Translating gives CASSLRSGYNQPQHF.

This clonotype was counted ten times or more. The V call is TRBV29-1, the J call TRBJ2-5, with 10 bases fitting TRBD1. V shed 4 bases and J 8 bases; nucleotides not matched to a gene: 4. The CDR3 is 12 amino acids. Germline V CDR1 and CDR2: SQVTM, ANQGSEA. Here the CDR3 DNA reads TGCAGCGTTGGGACAGGGGGTAGCACCCAGTACTTC. Protein: CSVGTGGSTQYF.

This clonotype was observed at least ten times. The CDR3 bases are TGTGCCAGCAGTTTGGGGACCGGCTCCTACAATGAGCAGTTCTTC. Translation gives CASSLGTGSYNEQFF. The chain joins TRBV7-9 to TRBJ2-1; D may match TRBD1 or TRBD2 (5 bases each). Per germline, CDR1 SEHNR and CDR2 FQNEAQ (reference sequence). The CDR3 spans 15 residues. Between the trimmed V and J ends, which lost 6 bases and 0 bases, there was a span of 12 bases.

J is TRBJ2-1 and V is TRBV3-1; D not certain. Germline V CDR1 and CDR2: LGHDT, YNNKEL (reference sequence). The CDR3 has 12 residues. Trimming removed 0 bases from V and 9 bases from J, with 6 bases in between. CDR3 in amino acids: CASSQDIVEQFF. The CDR3 DNA reads TGTGCCAGCAGCCAAGATATTGTTGAGCAGTTCTTC.

The chain carries TRBV29-1 and TRBJ2-3; 8 positions match TRBD2. The germline CDR1 and CDR2 sequences are SQVTM and ANQGSEA. The ends lost 6 bases at V and 4 bases at J; junction bases unmatched: 3. The length of the CDR3 is 12 residues. The CDR3 coding sequence is TGCAGCGTCGGGGGGGACCCAGATACGCAGTATTTT. Translated: CSVGGDPDTQYF.

The chain has TRBV5-1 and TRBJ1-1; TRBD1 agrees at 10 bases. The germline V gene encodes CDR1 SGHRS and CDR2 YFSETQ. V shed 0 bases, J shed 1 base, and the junction held 6 bases outside the gene matches. There are 17 residues in the CDR3. The CDR3 DNA follows: TGCGCCAGCAGCTTGGAAGGGACAGGGGCGCCGAACACTGAAGCTTTCTTT. It encodes CASSLEGTGAPNTEAFF.

This clonotype occurred many times. The chain carries TRBV12-3 or TRBV12-4 and TRBJ2-2; D is uncertain. The CDR3 totals 11 residues. Trimming removed 4 bases at V and 6 bases at J, with 3 bases between. This CDR3 reads CASSSPGELFF. Written as DNA, the CDR3 is TGTGCCAGCAGTTCTCCCGGGGAGCTGTTTTTT.

The chain joins TRBV24-1 to TRBJ2-2; 14 positions agree with TRBD2. The CDR3 has 17 residues. CDR1 KGHDR and CDR2 SFDVKD come from the germline V gene. Trimming took 7 bases from V and 4 from J; bases not matched to a gene: 7. This CDR3 is CATRGTSGSPGTGELFF. CDR3 DNA sequence: TGTGCCACCAGGGGGACTAGCGGGAGCCCCGGCACCGGGGAGCTGTTTTTT.

This clonotype was seen a handful of times. This could be a read error, since a much larger clone is one nucleotide away. V is TRBV5-1 and J is TRBJ2-1, with D maybe TRBD2 (6 bases). The CDR3 runs to 13 residues. Germline V CDR1 and CDR2: SGHRS, YFSETQ. CDR3 sequence: CASSFRAGNGQFF. The CDR3 DNA is TGCGCCAGCAGCTTTAGAGCGGGCAATGGGCAGTTCTTC.

V is TRBV7-8 and J is TRBJ2-1, with D uncertain. The ends were cut back, 5 bases at V and 2 bases at J, with 13 bases in the middle. Germline V gene lookup returns CDR1 SGHVS and CDR2 FQNEAQ. This CDR3 has 15 residues. CDR3 in DNA: TGTGCCAGCAGCAATCCTAGTGGAACCTACAATGAGCAGTTCTTC. Translation: CASSNPSGTYNEQFF.

This clonotype was observed at least ten times. The rearrangement uses TRBV4-3 and TRBJ2-1; 12 positions agree with TRBD2. V shed 1 base, J shed 7 bases, and the junction held 2 bases outside the gene matches. CDR3 length: 15 residues. Germline V lookup: CDR1 LGHNA, CDR2 YSLEER. CDR3 protein: CASSQGTSGKNEQFF. The CDR3 DNA follows: TGCGCCAGCAGCCAAGGGACTAGCGGGAAAAATGAGCAGTTCTTC.

As regards this clonotype: A much larger clonotype is one base distant, so this may be a read error. The CDR3 spells CASGKEAQYF. CDR3 nucleotides: TGTGCCAGCGGGAAAGAGGCCCAGTACTTC. The gene calls are TRBV7-6 and TRBJ2-5; no reliable D call. This CDR3 contains 10 residues. The germline V gene has CDR1 SGHVS and CDR2 FNYEAQ. The complete variable domain, with remaining parts taken from reference TRBV7-6 and TRBJ2-5, reads GAGVSQSPRYKVTKRGQDVALRCDPISGHVSLYWYRQALGQGPEFLTYFNYEAQQDKSGLPNDRFSAERPEGSISTLTIQRTEQRDSAMYRCASGKEAQYFGPGTRLLVL.

The rearrangement links TRBV15 to TRBJ1-1, with D hard to call. Looked up from germline, CDR1 is LNHNV and CDR2 is YYDKDF (reference sequence). The V gene lost 1 base and the J gene lost 6 bases, with 9 bases spanning the gap. This CDR3 contains 13 residues. CDR3 nucleotides: TGTGCCACCAGCAGAGTGGTTAACTCTGAAGCTTTCTTT. It is translated as CATSRVVNSEAFF.

This clonotype was seen once. The CDR3 region is CSVEKGLSSSYNEQFF. The CDR3 nucleotides read TGCAGCGTCGAAAAGGGACTGTCCAGCTCCTACAATGAGCAGTTCTTC. This chain links TRBV29-1 with TRBJ2-1, with a possible D match to TRBD2 (6 bases). The germline V gene has CDR1 SQVTM and CDR2 ANQGSEA. The CDR3 covers 16 residues. V lost 6 bases and J 0 bases, leaving 18 bases between the germline ends.